These 26 T cell receptor beta chains share one sample of origin, sequenced in a study of shared clonotypes between healthy human individuals. Data came from immunoSEQ multiplex PCR; TCRdb stores just in-frame clones and leaves some out. The table lists 1.5 million to 2.5 million clones, approximately 94% of them singletons. Naive CD8 cells comprised CD45RO-negative, CCR7-positively selected cells, excluding terminally differentiated effector memory CD45RA+ cells. What was sequenced was naive CD8+ T cells sorted from blood. These receptor sequences come from a man between 18 and 29 years old in good health.

About this clone itself: This sample includes further DNA sequences coding for the same CDR3. The V and J genes are TRBV5-4 and TRBJ2-5, with D hard to call. V dropped 0 bases and J dropped 3 bases, with 6 bases sitting between them. There are 13 residues in the CDR3. Per the germline V gene, CDR1 is SGHNT and CDR2 is YYREEE (reference sequence). CDR3 in DNA: TGTGCCAGCAGCTTGGGGCTGGAAGAGACCCAGTACTTC. Translated: CASSLGLEETQYF. Full variable domain (remainder filled in from reference TRBV5-4 and TRBJ2-5): ETGVTQSPTHLIKTRGQQVTLRCSSQSGHNTVSWYQQALGQGPQFIFQYYREEENGRGNFPPRFSGLQFPNYSSELNVNALELDDSALYLCASSLGLEETQYFGPGTRLLVL.

A remark on this clone: Other DNA sequences in the sample encode the same CDR3. The chain has TRBV4-1 and TRBJ1-6; 8 bases match TRBD1. This CDR3 region has 14 residues. Per germline, CDR1 MGHRA and CDR2 YSYEKL. The junction had 5 bases not matched to a gene; V was cut back by 4 bases and J by 9 bases. CDR3 residues: CASSPRTGPSPLHF. The CDR3 region has the DNA TGCGCCAGCAGCCCCAGGACAGGGCCTTCACCCCTCCACTTT.

This chain connects TRBV18 to TRBJ2-5; D ambiguous. The CDR3 extends over 12 amino acids. V was trimmed by 3 bases and J by 3 bases, leaving 5 bases between them. Germline V gives CDR1 KGHSH, CDR2 LQKENI. In DNA, the CDR3 is TGTGCCAGCTCACCTAGGGAAGAGACCCAGTACTTC. Encoded protein: CASSPREETQYF.

This chain connects TRBV5-5 to TRBJ2-7, with 9 bases aligning to TRBD1. The germline V gene has CDR1 SGHKS and CDR2 YYEKEE (reference sequence). The CDR3 length is 12 residues. V was clipped by 4 bases and J by 7 bases; unmatched bases: 3. CDR3: CASSDRGFEQYF. CDR3 nucleotide sequence: TGTGCCAGCAGCGACAGGGGGTTTGAGCAGTACTTC.

Concerning this clone: This specimen includes other DNA sequences encoding the same CDR3. The chain links TRBV7-2 to TRBJ2-2, with D unclear. There are 13 residues in the CDR3. Germline V gene data show CDR1 as SGHTA and CDR2 as FQGNSA. V was pared by 1 base and J by 4 bases, with 4 bases between. CDR3: CASSLVFTGELFF. In nucleotides, the CDR3 is TGTGCCAGCAGCTTAGTATTCACCGGGGAGCTGTTTTTT.

This clone was counted between two and nine times. This same CDR3 is encoded by further DNA sequences in the sample. Written as DNA, the CDR3 is TGTGCCAGCAGTTCATCCTACGAGCAGTACTTC. Translating gives CASSSSYEQYF. The chain links TRBV27 to TRBJ2-7; D remains unclear. Germline V gene lookup returns CDR1 MNHEY and CDR2 SMNVEV (reference sequence). V lost 4 bases, J lost 1 base, and 2 bases lay in between. This CDR3 has 11 residues.

This sequence joins TRBV7-6 and TRBJ2-3, with D tentatively TRBD2 (5 bases). The CDR3 is made up of 12 amino acids. Deletions cut 0 bases from V and 10 bases from J, with 8 bases between. Per the germline V gene, CDR1 is SGHVS and CDR2 is FNYEAQ. The CDR3 spells CASSLADGAQYF. As DNA, the CDR3 is TGTGCCAGCAGCTTAGCGGACGGGGCGCAGTATTTT.

The CDR3 nucleotides read TGCGCCAGCAGCCCCAGGGGAGTTGGCGAGCAGTACTTC. Amino acid sequence: CASSPRGVGEQYF. V usage is TRBV4-1 and J usage is TRBJ2-7, with D possibly being TRBD1 (6 bases). The germline V and J ends were trimmed by 4 bases and 6 bases, with 13 bases remaining between them. Germline CDR1 is MGHRA and CDR2 is YSYEKL. The CDR3 runs to 13 residues.

The gene calls are TRBV7-9 and TRBJ1-1; D is unclear. The germline V and J ends were trimmed by 6 bases and 4 bases, with 9 bases remaining between them. Germline lookup yields CDR1 SEHNR and CDR2 FQNEAQ (reference sequence). CDR3 size: 12 residues. The CDR3 region has the DNA TGTGCCAGCAGACGGGGTGTCACTGAAGCTTTCTTT. As protein: CASRRGVTEAFF.

This clone is a singleton in its sample. This sequence joins TRBV30 and TRBJ2-5, with TRBD2 identical over 8 bases. The germline CDR1 and CDR2 sequences are GTSNPN and SVGIG (reference sequence). V was clipped by 0 bases and J by 3 bases; unmatched bases: 6. The CDR3 totals 15 residues. CDR3 loop: CAWSVPGGLEETQYF. DNA of the CDR3: TGTGCCTGGAGTGTACCGGGAGGGCTAGAAGAGACCCAGTACTTC.

In regard to this clone: In the same sample, other DNA sequences code for this CDR3. The gene calls are TRBV19 and TRBJ2-7; D may match TRBD1 or TRBD2 (5 bases each). V lost 5 bases, J lost 3 bases, and 11 bases lay in between. The V gene's germline CDR1 is LNHDA and CDR2 SQIVND (reference sequence). This CDR3 is built from 13 residues. CDR3 coding DNA: TGTGCCAGTAGTGCCGGGACGGGCTACGAGCAGTACTTC. Amino acid sequence: CASSAGTGYEQYF.

The chain recombines TRBV2 with TRBJ1-5; D gene uncertain. The germline V and J ends were trimmed by 1 base and 4 bases, with 8 bases remaining between them. From germline, CDR1 is SNHLY and CDR2 FYNNEI. The CDR3 contains 14 residues. DNA for the CDR3: TGTGCCAGCAGTGAAGACAGTGATAATCAGCCCCAGCATTTT. The encoded protein is CASSEDSDNQPQHF.

The chain joins TRBV13 to TRBJ2-7, with 11 nucleotides matching TRBD2. The V gene end was trimmed by 4 bases and the J gene end by 3 bases; junction bases not matched to a gene: 5. Germline CDR1 PRHDT, CDR2 FYEKMQ (reference sequence). The length of the CDR3 is 15 residues. In DNA, the CDR3 is TGTGCCAGCAGCTCGCCCCTAGCGGGAGGCTACGAGCAGTACTTC. Translating gives CASSSPLAGGYEQYF.

V usage is TRBV2 and J usage is TRBJ1-4, with a possible D match to TRBD1 (5 bases). This CDR3 has 17 residues. The germline CDR1 and CDR2 sequences are SNHLY and FYNNEI. V was cut by 0 bases and J by 7 bases, with 18 bases left in between. The CDR3 here is CASSEAWAGQDFEKLFF. The CDR3 bases are TGTGCCAGCAGTGAAGCTTGGGCAGGACAAGACTTTGAAAAACTGTTTTTT. Together with reference TRBV2 and TRBJ1-4, the CDR3 gives the full variable domain: EPEVTQTPSHQVTQMGQEVILRCVPISNHLYFYWYRQILGQKVEFLVSFYNNEISEKSEIFDDQFSVERPDGSNFTLKIRSTKLEDSAMYFCASSEAWAGQDFEKLFFGSGTQLSVL.

Note on this clone: Other DNA sequences of this sample code for an identical CDR3. The rearrangement uses TRBV27 and TRBJ1-5; tentatively, D is TRBD1 (6 bases). V was trimmed by 4 bases and J by 2 bases, leaving 9 bases between them. Germline V gives CDR1 MNHEY, CDR2 SMNVEV (reference sequence). The CDR3 length is 14 residues. CDR3: CASSSRQGNQPQHF. The DNA for the CDR3 is TGTGCCAGCAGTTCCAGACAGGGCAATCAGCCCCAGCATTTT.

Comments on this clone: Other DNA sequences in the same sample also yield this CDR3. The V gene is TRBV4-3, the J gene TRBJ2-7; TRBD2 aligns across 12 bases. Germline assignment: CDR1 LGHNA and CDR2 YSLEER. CDR3 length: 16 amino acids. Unmatched junction bases numbered 2, after V lost 0 bases and J lost 2 bases. The CDR3 sequence: CASSQDRLAGAYEQYF. The CDR3 DNA is TGCGCCAGCAGCCAAGATCGACTAGCGGGGGCCTACGAGCAGTACTTC.

The V and J genes are TRBV7-3 and TRBJ2-2; D gene uncertain. The CDR3 loop spans 14 amino acids. Trimming cost V 4 bases and J 3 bases, with 9 bases left between them. CDR1 and CDR2 from the germline V gene are SGHTA and FQGTGA. For the CDR3, the DNA is TGTGCCAGCAGCTCCTTCGGAGACACCGGGGAGCTGTTTTTT. Its translation is CASSSFGDTGELFF.

The CDR3 nucleotides read TGTGCCAGCAGTTATGGGGGCGTTAGCTATGGCTACACCTTC. This sequence encodes CASSYGGVSYGYTF. The chain couples TRBV6-5 to TRBJ1-2; TRBD1 might be the D (6 bases). CDR1 and CDR2 (germline): MNHEY, SVGAGI. The CDR3 consists of 14 residues. V was trimmed by 3 bases and J by 4 bases, leaving 12 bases between them.

The rearrangement links TRBV15 to TRBJ1-1; D may be TRBD1 (6 bases). Germline V gives CDR1 LNHNV, CDR2 YYDKDF (reference sequence). This CDR3 is 15 amino acids long. Between the trimmed V and J ends, which lost 4 bases and 8 bases, there was a span of 20 bases. The CDR3 DNA is TGTGCCACCAGCAACACCGACCGACAGGACCTCGAAGCTTTCTTT. Translated: CATSNTDRQDLEAFF. Full variable domain (missing parts from reference TRBV15 and TRBJ1-1): DAMVIQNPRYQVTQFGKPVTLSCSQTLNHNVMYWYQQKSSQAPKLLFHYYDKDFNNEADTPDNFQSRRPNTSFCFLDIRSPGLGDTAMYLCATSNTDRQDLEAFFGQGTRLTVV.

As regards this clone: A read error may produce the germline difference seen at one junction end. The chain recombines TRBV6-6 with TRBJ2-3; D ambiguous. The germline V gene encodes CDR1 MNHNY and CDR2 SVGAGI (reference sequence). The CDR3 sequence is 10 residues long. CDR3 sequence: CASRTGPPDF. CDR3 DNA sequence: TGTGCCAGCAGGACCGGGCCCCCGGATTTT.

To note about this clone: Compared with germline, one end of the junction differs, possibly owing to a read error. V is TRBV7-2 and J is TRBJ2-2, with no clear D. The CDR3 totals 16 residues. CDR1 SGHTA and CDR2 FQGNSA come from the germline V gene. The CDR3 protein is CASTLSSRLVTGELFF. CDR3 DNA sequence: TGTGCCAGCACCTTAAGTTCCAGACTTGTCACCGGGGAGCTGTTTTTT.

The chain recombines TRBV27 with TRBJ1-5, with unresolved D. Germline CDR1 reads MNHEY; CDR2 reads SMNVEV (reference sequence). The V gene lost 2 bases and the J gene lost 0 bases, with 5 bases spanning the gap. The length of the CDR3 is 14 residues. CDR3 region: CASSLQNSNQPQHF. CDR3 sequence (DNA): TGTGCCAGCAGTTTACAGAATAGCAATCAGCCCCAGCATTTT.

The CDR3 DNA reads as TGTGCTAGTGGTTTGGAACGAGCGGGGGGGCCAGAGACCCAGTACTTC. It yields the protein CASGLERAGGPETQYF. V gene TRBV12-5 combines with J gene TRBJ2-5, with 10 bases fitting TRBD2. Germline trimming cut 1 base from V and 4 bases from J; bases unmatched to any gene: 6. Germline assignment: CDR1 LGHNT and CDR2 FRNRAP. The CDR3 is 16 residues long.

CDR3 DNA sequence: TGTGCCAGCAGGCCAATTCAGGGAGGCTATGGCTACACCTTC. Amino acid sequence: CASRPIQGGYGYTF. The genes are TRBV27 and TRBJ1-2; a possible D gene is TRBD1 (5 bases). V dropped 6 bases and J dropped 4 bases, with 15 bases sitting between them. The CDR3 covers 14 residues. Per germline, CDR1 MNHEY and CDR2 SMNVEV (reference sequence).

This chain joins TRBV19 and TRBJ1-1, with D possibly being TRBD1 (5 bases). V lost 5 bases to trimming and J lost 0 bases, with 10 bases between them. Germline-derived CDR1 and CDR2 are LNHDA and SQIVND (reference sequence). CDR3 length: 14 residues. The CDR3 loop is CASSPGGVNTEAFF. Here the CDR3 DNA reads TGTGCCAGTAGTCCCGGAGGGGTGAACACTGAAGCTTTCTTT.

This rearrangement joins TRBV4-1 to TRBJ1-3, with D perhaps matching TRBD1 (5 bases). CDR1 MGHRA and CDR2 YSYEKL come from the germline V gene. The CDR3 spans 15 residues. The germline V and J ends were trimmed by 4 bases and 7 bases, with 17 bases remaining between them. For the CDR3, the DNA is TGCGCCAGCAGCCCCGACAGAAGTACCGGGAACACCATATATTTT. Translating gives CASSPDRSTGNTIYF.